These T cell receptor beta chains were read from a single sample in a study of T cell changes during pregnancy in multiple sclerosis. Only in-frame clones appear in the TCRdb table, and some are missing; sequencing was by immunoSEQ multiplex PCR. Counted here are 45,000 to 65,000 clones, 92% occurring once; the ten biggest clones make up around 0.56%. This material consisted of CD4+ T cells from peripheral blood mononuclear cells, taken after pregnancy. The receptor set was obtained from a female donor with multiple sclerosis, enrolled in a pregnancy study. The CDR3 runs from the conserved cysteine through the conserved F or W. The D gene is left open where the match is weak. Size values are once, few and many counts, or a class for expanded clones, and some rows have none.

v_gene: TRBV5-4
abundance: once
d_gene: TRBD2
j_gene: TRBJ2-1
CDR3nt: TGTGCCAGCAGCGTTCTAGCGGGAGCTAACAATGAGCAGTTCTTC
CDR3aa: CASSVLAGANNEQFF

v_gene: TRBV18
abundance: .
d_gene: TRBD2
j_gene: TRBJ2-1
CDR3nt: TGTGCCAGCTCACCCTATCCGGAGACTAGCGGAAACAATGAGCAGTTCTTC
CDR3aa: CASSPYPETSGNNEQFF

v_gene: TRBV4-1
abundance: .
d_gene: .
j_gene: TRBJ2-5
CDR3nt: TGCGCCAGCAGCTCCCTATACAGGGTCGGGGAGACCCAGTACTTC
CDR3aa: CASSSLYRVGETQYF

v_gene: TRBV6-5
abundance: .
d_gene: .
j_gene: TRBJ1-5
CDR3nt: .
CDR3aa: CAVGPGVGQPQHF

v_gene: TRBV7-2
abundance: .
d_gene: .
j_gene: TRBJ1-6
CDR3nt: TGTGCCAGCAGCTTGACAGCCGGTAATTCACCCCTCCACTTT
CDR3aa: CASSLTAGNSPLHF

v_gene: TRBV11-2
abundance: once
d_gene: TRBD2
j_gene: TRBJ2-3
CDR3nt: TGTGCCAGCAGCTTACTCGGGGGGACAGATACGCAGTATTTT
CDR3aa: CASSLLGGTDTQYF

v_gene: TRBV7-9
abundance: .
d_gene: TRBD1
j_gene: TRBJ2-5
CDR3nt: TGTGCCAGCAGCCTCGGACAGGGGGCTCAAGAGACCCAGTACTTC
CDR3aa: CASSLGQGAQETQYF

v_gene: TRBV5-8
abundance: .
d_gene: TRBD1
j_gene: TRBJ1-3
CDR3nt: TGTGCCAGCAGCCAGGGACAGCACTCTGGAAACACCATATATTTT
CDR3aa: CASSQGQHSGNTIYF

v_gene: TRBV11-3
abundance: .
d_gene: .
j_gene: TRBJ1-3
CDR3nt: TGTGCCAGCAGCCCTGGGCAGGGGCCTGGAAACACCATATATTTT
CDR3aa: CASSPGQGPGNTIYF

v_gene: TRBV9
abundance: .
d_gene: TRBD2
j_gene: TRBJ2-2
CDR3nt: TGTGCCAGCAGCGTAGATCAACCGGGAGGGCCCGCCGGGGAGCTGTTTTTT
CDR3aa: CASSVDQPGGPAGELFF

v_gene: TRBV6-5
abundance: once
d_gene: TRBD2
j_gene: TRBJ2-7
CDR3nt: TGTGCCAGCAGCCTTAGCGGGAGCTCCTACGAGCAGTACTTC
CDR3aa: CASSLSGSSYEQYF

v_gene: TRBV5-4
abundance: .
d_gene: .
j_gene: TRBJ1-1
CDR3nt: TGTGCCAGCAGCTTTTACGGGGTTGAAGCTTTCTTT
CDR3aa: CASSFYGVEAFF

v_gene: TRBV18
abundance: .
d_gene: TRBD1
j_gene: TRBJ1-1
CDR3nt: TGTGCCAGCTCACCGAAGGAGGGGACAGCGAACACTGAAGCTTTCTTT
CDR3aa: CASSPKEGTANTEAFF

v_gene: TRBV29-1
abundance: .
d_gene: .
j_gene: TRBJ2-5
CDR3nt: TGCAGCGTTGGACAGGTACAAGAGACCCAGTACTTC
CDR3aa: CSVGQVQETQYF

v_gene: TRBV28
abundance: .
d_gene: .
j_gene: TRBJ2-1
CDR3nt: TGTGCCAGCAGTTTAGTGGCACCCCTGCATGGTGAGCAGTTCTTC
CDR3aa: CASSLVAPLHGEQFF

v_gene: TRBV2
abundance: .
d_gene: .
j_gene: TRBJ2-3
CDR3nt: TGTGCCAGCAGTCCGGACCGGAGGGGCACAGATACGCAGTATTTT
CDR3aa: CASSPDRRGTDTQYF

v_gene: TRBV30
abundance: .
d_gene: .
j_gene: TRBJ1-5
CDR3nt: TGTGCCTGGGGTTTCCTCGGTGGCAATCAGCCCCAGCATTTT
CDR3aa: CAWGFLGGNQPQHF

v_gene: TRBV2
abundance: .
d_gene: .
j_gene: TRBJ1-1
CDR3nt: TGTGCCAGCAGCCGTGAAGAGGGGGTCACTGAAGCTTTCTTT
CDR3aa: CASSREEGVTEAFF

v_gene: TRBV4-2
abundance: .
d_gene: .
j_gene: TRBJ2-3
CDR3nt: TGTGCCAGCAGCCAAGAAGGAAATGAGGAGAAGAGGGATTTT
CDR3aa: CASSQEGNEEKRDF

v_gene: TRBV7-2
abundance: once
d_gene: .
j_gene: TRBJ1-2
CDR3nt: TGTGCCAGCACCACAGGGACCTATGGCTACACCTTC
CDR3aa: CASTTGTYGYTF

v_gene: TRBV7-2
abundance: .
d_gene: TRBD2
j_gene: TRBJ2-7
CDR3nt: TGTGCCAGCAGCCCCGGGACTAGCGGCTACGAGCAGTACTTC
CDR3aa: CASSPGTSGYEQYF

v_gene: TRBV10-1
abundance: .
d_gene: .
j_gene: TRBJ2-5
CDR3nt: TGCGCCAGCAGTGAGCCCCGGAACGACAGGGAGACCCAGTACTTC
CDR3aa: CASSEPRNDRETQYF

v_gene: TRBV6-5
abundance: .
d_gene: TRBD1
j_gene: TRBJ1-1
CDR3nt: TGTGCCAACGAAATACAGGGGGCGGGCTCCGAAGCTTTCTTT
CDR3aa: CANEIQGAGSEAFF

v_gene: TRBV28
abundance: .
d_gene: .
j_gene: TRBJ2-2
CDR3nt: TGTGCCAGCAGTTTATTACGGGGGGCTGGGGAGCTGTTTTTT
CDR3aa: CASSLLRGAGELFF

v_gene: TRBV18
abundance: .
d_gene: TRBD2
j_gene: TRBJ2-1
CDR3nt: TGTGCCAGCTCACCATTGACTAGCGGGAGCCCGGGTAATGAGCAGTTCTTC
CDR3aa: CASSPLTSGSPGNEQFF

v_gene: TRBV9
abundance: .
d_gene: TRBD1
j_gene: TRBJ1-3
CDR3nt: TGTGCCAGCAGGGCGGGACAGGGGCTCTCTGGAAACACCATATATTTT
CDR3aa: CASRAGQGLSGNTIYF

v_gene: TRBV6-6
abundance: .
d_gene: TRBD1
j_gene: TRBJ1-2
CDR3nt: TGTGCCAGCCGGAAGGGCCAGGGGGATGGCTACACCTTC
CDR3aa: CASRKGQGDGYTF

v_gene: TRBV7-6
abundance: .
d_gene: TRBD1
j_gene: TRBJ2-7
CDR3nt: TGTGCCAGCAGCTTAGCGGGAGCTGGACAGGGTAGTCCCTACGAGCAGTACTTC
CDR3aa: CASSLAGAGQGSPYEQYF

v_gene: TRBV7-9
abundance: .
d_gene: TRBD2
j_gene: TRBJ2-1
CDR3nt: TGTGCCAGCAGCTTAGTAACTAGCGGACGCAATGAGCAGTTCTTC
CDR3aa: CASSLVTSGRNEQFF

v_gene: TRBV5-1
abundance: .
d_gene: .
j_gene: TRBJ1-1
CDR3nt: TGCGCCAGCAGCCGTGACAGGAACACTGAAGCTTTCTTT
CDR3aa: CASSRDRNTEAFF

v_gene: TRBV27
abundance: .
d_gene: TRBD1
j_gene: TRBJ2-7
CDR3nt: TGTGCCAGCAGTGGGGACAGGGCGGGGAACGAGCAGTACTTC
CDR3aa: CASSGDRAGNEQYF

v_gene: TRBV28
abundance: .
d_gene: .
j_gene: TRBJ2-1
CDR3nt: TGTGCCAGCAGTCAACCAGGGTACAATGAGCAGTTCTTC
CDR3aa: CASSQPGYNEQFF